The clone carrying this TCR beta chain was observed once. Per germline, CDR1 MDHEN and CDR2 SYDVKM. The CDR3 runs 18 residues. V was pared by 5 bases and J by 0 bases, with 12 bases of the junction left unmatched. The method was immunoSEQ multiplex PCR; TCRdb's version includes in-frame clones alone and lacks a portion of them. Of a few hundred thousand clones listed, around nine tenths are singletons. The record originates from a study of Ad26.COV2.S vaccination and SARS-CoV-2 variants. Indicated treatment: some 19 received Ad26.COV2.S at low or high dose, single or two shots; about 5 received placebo; per-sample allocation not given. The investigators took samples on day 63 after the first vaccine or placebo injection.

The source was peripheral blood, collected in a trial of Ad26.COV2.S vaccine versus placebo. This sequence joins TRBV28 and TRBJ1-3; 8 nucleotides align to TRBD1. The source is a person aged 18-60 years who received the Ad26.COV2.S COVID-19 vaccine or a placebo. The CDR3 DNA is TGTGCCAGCAGTCCCCAGTGGACAGGGTCTACCTCTGGAAACACCATATATTTT. The encoded protein is CASSPQWTGSTSGNTIYF.